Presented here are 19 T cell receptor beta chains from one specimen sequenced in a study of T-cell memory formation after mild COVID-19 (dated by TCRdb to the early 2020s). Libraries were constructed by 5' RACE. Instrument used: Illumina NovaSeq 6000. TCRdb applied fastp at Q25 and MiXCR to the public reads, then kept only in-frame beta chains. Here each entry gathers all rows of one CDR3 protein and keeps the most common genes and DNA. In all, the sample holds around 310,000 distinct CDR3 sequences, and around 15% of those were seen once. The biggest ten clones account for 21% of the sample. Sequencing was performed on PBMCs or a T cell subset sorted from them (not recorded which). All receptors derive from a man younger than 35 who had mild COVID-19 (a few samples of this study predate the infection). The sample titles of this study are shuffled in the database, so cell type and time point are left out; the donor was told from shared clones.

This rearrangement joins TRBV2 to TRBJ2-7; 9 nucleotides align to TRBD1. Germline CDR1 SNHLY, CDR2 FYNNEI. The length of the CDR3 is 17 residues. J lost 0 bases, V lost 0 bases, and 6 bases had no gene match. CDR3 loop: CASSEALPDRGSYEQYV. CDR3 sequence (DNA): TGTGCCAGCAGTGAAGCGCTTCCGGACAGGGGCTCCTACGAGCAGTACGTC.

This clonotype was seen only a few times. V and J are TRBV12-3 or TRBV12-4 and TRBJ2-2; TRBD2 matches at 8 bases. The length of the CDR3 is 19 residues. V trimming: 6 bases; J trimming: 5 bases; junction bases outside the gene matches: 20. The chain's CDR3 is CASRFSGRASGSGTGELFF. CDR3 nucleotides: TGTGCCAGCAGATTTTCCGGCAGGGCTAGCGGGTCAGGAACCGGGGAGCTGTTTTTT.

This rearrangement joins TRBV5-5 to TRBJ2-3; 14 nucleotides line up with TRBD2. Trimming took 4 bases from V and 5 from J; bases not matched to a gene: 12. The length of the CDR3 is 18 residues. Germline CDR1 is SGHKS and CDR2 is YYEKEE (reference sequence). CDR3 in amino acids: CASSLRLAGGPLRDTQYF. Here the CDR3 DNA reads TGTGCCAGCAGCCTCCGACTAGCGGGGGGGCCTTTAAGAGATACGCAGTATTTT.

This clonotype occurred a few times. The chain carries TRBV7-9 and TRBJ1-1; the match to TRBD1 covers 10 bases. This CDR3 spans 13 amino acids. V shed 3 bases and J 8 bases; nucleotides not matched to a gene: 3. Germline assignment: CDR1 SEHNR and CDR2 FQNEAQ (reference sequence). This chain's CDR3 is CASSFRDRGEAFF. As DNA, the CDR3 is TGTGCCAGCAGCTTCCGGGACAGGGGAGAAGCTTTCTTT.

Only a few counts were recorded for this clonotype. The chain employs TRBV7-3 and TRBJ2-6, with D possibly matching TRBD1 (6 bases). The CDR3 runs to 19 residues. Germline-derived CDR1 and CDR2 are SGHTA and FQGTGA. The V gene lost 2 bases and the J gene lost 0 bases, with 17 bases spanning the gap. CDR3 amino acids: CASSLSPPGQRSGANVLTF. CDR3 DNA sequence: TGTGCCAGCAGCTTATCCCCTCCGGGACAACGCTCTGGGGCCAACGTCCTGACTTTC. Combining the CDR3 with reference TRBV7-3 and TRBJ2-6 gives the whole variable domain GAGVSQTPSNKVTEKGKYVELRCDPISGHTALYWYRQSLGQGPEFLIYFQGTGAADDSGLPNDRFFAVRPEGSVSTLKIQRTERGDSAVYLCASSLSPPGQRSGANVLTFGAGSRLTVL.

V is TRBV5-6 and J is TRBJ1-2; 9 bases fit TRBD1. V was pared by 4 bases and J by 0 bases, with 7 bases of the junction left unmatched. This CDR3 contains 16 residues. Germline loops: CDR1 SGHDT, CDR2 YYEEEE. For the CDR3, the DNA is TGTGCCAGCAGCAGGGACAGGGCGAACTCTAACTATGGCTACACCTTC. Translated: CASSRDRANSNYGYTF.

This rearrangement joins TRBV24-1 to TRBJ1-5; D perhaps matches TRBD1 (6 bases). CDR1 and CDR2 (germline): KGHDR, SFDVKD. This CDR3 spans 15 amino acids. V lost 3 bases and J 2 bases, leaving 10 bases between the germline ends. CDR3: CATSDPRTGNQPQHF. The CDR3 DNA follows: TGTGCCACCAGTGATCCAAGGACAGGCAATCAGCCCCAGCATTTT.

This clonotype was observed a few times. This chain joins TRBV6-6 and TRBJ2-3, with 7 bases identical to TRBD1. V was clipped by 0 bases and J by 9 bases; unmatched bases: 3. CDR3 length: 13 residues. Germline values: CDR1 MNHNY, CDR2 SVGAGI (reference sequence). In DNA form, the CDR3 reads TGTGCCAGCAGTTACTCTACGACAGGGACGCAGTATTTT. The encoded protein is CASSYSTTGTQYF.

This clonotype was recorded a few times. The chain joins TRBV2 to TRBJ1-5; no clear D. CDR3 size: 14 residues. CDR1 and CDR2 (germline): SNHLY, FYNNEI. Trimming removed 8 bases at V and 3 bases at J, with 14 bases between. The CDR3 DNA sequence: TGTGCCAGCGGAGGCCGGGTTCTCAATCAGCCCCAGCATTTT. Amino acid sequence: CASGGRVLNQPQHF.

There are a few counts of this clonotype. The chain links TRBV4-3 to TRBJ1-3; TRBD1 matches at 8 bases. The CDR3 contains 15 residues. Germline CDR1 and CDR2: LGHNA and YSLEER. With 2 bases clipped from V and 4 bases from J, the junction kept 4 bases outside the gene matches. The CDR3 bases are TGCGCCAGCAGCCAAACCTGGGACAGGGGAAACACCATATATTTT. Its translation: CASSQTWDRGNTIYF.

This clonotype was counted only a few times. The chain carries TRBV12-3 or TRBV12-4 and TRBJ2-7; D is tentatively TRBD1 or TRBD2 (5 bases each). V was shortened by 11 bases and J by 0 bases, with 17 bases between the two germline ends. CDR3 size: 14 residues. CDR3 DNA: TGTGCCGGGGGAGAGGCAGAGAGCTCCTACGAGCAGTACTTC. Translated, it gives CAGGEAESSYEQYF.

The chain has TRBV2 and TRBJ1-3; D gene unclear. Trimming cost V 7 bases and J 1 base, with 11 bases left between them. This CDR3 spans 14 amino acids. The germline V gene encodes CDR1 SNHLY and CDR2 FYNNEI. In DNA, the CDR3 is TGTGCCAGCACCCGAGGGCAGTCTGGAAACACCATATATTTT. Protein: CASTRGQSGNTIYF.

CDR3 in amino acids: CASSGVGPGYTF. The CDR3 DNA follows: TGTGCCAGCAGTGGAGTGGGTCCCGGCTACACCTTC. The rearrangement joins TRBV12-3 or TRBV12-4 to TRBJ1-2; D gene ambiguous. The CDR3 sequence is 12 residues long. V was cut by 5 bases and J by 8 bases, with 12 bases left in between.

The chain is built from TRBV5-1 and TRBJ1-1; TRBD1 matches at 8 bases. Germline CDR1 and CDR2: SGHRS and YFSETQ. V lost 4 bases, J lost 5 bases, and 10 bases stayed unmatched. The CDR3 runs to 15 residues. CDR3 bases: TGCGCCAGCAGCAAGCAACAGGGGGGGGAGACTGAAGCTTTCTTT. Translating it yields CASSKQQGGETEAFF.

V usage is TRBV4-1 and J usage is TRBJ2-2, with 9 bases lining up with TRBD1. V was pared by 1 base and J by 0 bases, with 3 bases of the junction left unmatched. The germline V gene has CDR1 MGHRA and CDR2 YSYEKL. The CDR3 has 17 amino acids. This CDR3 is CASSQGTGATNTGELFF. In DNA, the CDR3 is TGCGCCAGCAGCCAAGGGACAGGGGCGACGAACACCGGGGAGCTGTTTTTT.

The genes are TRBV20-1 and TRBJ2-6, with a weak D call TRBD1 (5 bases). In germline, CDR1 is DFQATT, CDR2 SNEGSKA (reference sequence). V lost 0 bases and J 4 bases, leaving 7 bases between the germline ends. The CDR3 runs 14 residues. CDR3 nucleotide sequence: TGCAGTGCTAGAGATGGGGCCGGGGCCAACGTCCTGACTTTC. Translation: CSARDGAGANVLTF.

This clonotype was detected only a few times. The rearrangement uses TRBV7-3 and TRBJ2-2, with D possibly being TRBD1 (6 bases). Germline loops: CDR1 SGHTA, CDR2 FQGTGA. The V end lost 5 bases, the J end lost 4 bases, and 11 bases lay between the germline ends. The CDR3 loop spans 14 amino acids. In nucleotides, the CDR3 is TGTGCCAGCAGCACAGGGACCGTCACCGGGGAGCTGTTTTTT. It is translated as CASSTGTVTGELFF. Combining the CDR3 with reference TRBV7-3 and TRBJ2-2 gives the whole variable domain GAGVSQTPSNKVTEKGKYVELRCDPISGHTALYWYRQSLGQGPEFLIYFQGTGAADDSGLPNDRFFAVRPEGSVSTLKIQRTERGDSAVYLCASSTGTVTGELFFGEGSRLTVL.

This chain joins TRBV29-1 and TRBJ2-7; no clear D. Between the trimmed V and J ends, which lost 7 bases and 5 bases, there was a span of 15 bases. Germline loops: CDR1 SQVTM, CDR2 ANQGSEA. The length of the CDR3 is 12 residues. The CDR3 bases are TGCAGCGGAAGGAAGGGCCCCAACGAGCAGTACTTC. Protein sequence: CSGRKGPNEQYF.

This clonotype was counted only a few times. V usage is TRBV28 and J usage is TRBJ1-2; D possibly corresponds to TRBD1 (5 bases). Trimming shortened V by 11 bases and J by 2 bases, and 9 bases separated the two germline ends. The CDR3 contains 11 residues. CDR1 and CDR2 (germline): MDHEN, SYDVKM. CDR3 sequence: CAGASNYGYTF. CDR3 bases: TGTGCCGGGGCATCAAACTATGGCTACACCTTC.